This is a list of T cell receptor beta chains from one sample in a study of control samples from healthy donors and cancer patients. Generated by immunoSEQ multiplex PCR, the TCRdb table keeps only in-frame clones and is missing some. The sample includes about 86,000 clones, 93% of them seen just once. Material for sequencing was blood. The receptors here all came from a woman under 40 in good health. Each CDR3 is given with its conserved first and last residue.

CDR3 protein: CASSLYTGPRNEQFF; V gene: TRBV7-3; J gene: TRBJ2-1
CDR3 protein: CASSLGSGAHNEQFF; V gene: TRBV7-9; J gene: TRBJ2-1
CDR3 protein: CASSYSTGDLDTEAFF; V gene: TRBV6-2/TRBV6-3; J gene: TRBJ1-1
CDR3 protein: CASSQERGTMAIGNTIYF; V gene: TRBV14; J gene: TRBJ1-3
CDR3 protein: CASSLGGIPDTQYF; V gene: TRBV5-1; J gene: TRBJ2-3
CDR3 protein: CASSEWGTNNSPLHF; V gene: TRBV25-1; J gene: TRBJ1-6
CDR3 protein: CASRNGLQGTEAFF; V gene: TRBV28; J gene: TRBJ1-1
CDR3 protein: CASSPQSGGAEGNTIYF; V gene: TRBV9; J gene: TRBJ1-3
CDR3 protein: CASSVTGLGNQPQHF; V gene: TRBV9; J gene: TRBJ1-5
CDR3 protein: CASSERLAGGGSETQYF; V gene: TRBV6-1; J gene: TRBJ2-5
CDR3 protein: CASSRSTGTGSSYYGYTF; V gene: TRBV7-9; J gene: TRBJ1-2
CDR3 protein: CASSPRGAGANVLTF; V gene: TRBV4-1; J gene: TRBJ2-6
CDR3 protein: CASSSYPGQNYGYTF; V gene: TRBV6-5; J gene: TRBJ1-2
CDR3 protein: CASKTTVSTDTQYF; V gene: TRBV6-5; J gene: TRBJ2-3
CDR3 protein: CASSQSVF; V gene: TRBV23-1; J gene: TRBJ1-2
CDR3 protein: CARSLRQGLRETQYF; V gene: TRBV5-3; J gene: TRBJ2-5
CDR3 protein: CASSPPRRFGNTIYF; V gene: TRBV7-9; J gene: TRBJ1-3
CDR3 protein: CASSNNRAPARAIYF; V gene: TRBV13; J gene: TRBJ1-3
CDR3 protein: CSGVNTEAFF; V gene: TRBV20-1; J gene: TRBJ1-1
CDR3 protein: CASSQDRGLAYGYTF; V gene: TRBV14; J gene: TRBJ1-2
CDR3 protein: CATSRVLGGRENGYTF; V gene: TRBV15; J gene: TRBJ1-2
CDR3 protein: CASSLSSHGYTF; V gene: TRBV7-9; J gene: TRBJ1-2
CDR3 protein: CASSLKVGSSYEQYF; V gene: TRBV7-3; J gene: TRBJ2-7
CDR3 protein: CAWTPTSAGVEQYF; V gene: TRBV30; J gene: TRBJ2-7
CDR3 protein: CASSQDMENYGYTF; V gene: TRBV3-1/TRBV3-2; J gene: TRBJ1-2
CDR3 protein: CASSSQGGTEAFF; V gene: TRBV7-9; J gene: TRBJ1-1
CDR3 protein: CASSSGLVNEQFF; V gene: TRBV4-1; J gene: TRBJ2-1